A selection of T cell receptor beta chains follows, all from one sample in a study of human T cells and chemical hapten exposure. TCRdb redid the calling of the RACE reads with MiXCR, one entry per CDR3 protein. This sample has some 400,000 distinct CDR3 sequences, with roughly 5% found just once. Sample: whole blood, taken in connection with sensitization to the hapten diphenylcyclopropenone (DPC). All receptors derive from a woman in her forties or fifties with alopecia areata. Some clones in this sample may be carry-over from other donors' samples. Each CDR3 is given with its conserved first and last residue. The D gene is left open where the match is weak. Clone size appears in some rows only: once, few, many, or a class for an expanded clone.

cdr3_length | j_call | d_call | clone_size | v_call | cdr3_aa | cdr3_nt
13 | TRBJ1-5 | NA | NA | TRBV20-1 | CSAREGEGQPQHF | TGCAGTGCTAGAGAGGGAGAGGGCCAGCCCCAGCATTTT
15 | TRBJ2-3 | NA | many | TRBV7-8 | CASSSRNGRADTQYF | TGTGCCAGCAGCTCCAGGAACGGGAGAGCAGATACGCAGTATTTT
17 | TRBJ2-6 | NA | many | TRBV5-1 | CASTPDGLEPGANVLTF | TGCGCCAGCACCCCGGACGGCCTCGAACCTGGGGCCAACGTCCTGACTTTC
13 | TRBJ2-5 | NA | NA | TRBV11-2 | CASSLGAGSPQYF | TGTGCCAGCAGCTTAGGCGCGGGGAGCCCCCAGTACTTC
18 | TRBJ2-2 | NA | few | TRBV24-1 | CATSDFRWGAANTGELFF | TGTGCCACCAGTGATTTCCGCTGGGGGGCCGCGAACACCGGGGAGCTGTTTTTT
15 | TRBJ2-7 | TRBD2 | many | TRBV30 | CAWSSAVAGGGEQYF | TGTGCCTGGAGTTCGGCAGTAGCGGGAGGAGGCGAGCAGTACTTC
12 | TRBJ2-1 | NA | many | TRBV7-2 | CASSKQSNEQFF | TGTGCCAGCTCGAAACAAAGCAATGAGCAGTTCTTC
11 | TRBJ1-5 | NA | few | TRBV6-1 | CASSEFQPQHF | TGTGCCAGCAGTGAATTTCAGCCCCAGCATTTT
14 | TRBJ2-1 | NA | many | TRBV7-6 | CASSVAFSYNEQFF | TGTGCCAGCAGCGTGGCCTTCTCCTACAATGAGCAGTTCTTC
13 | TRBJ1-2 | NA | NA | TRBV6-5 | CASSYGVGHGYTF | TGTGCCAGCAGTTACGGTGTGGGCCATGGCTACACCTTC
13 | TRBJ1-2 | NA | many | TRBV6-5 | CASSPLRYYGYTF | TGTGCCAGCAGTCCGTTGAGGTACTATGGCTACACCTTC
13 | TRBJ2-1 | TRBD1 | NA | TRBV4-2 | CASSQTGGNEQFF | TGTGCCAGCAGCCAAACAGGGGGAAATGAGCAGTTCTTC
16 | TRBJ2-7 | NA | many | TRBV6-2/TRBV6-3 | CASSRGPWRSSYEQYF | TGTGCCAGCAGTCGGGGGCCATGGCGTAGCTCCTACGAGCAGTACTTC
13 | TRBJ1-1 | NA | few | TRBV7-2 | CASRGPPNTEAFF | TGTGCCAGCAGAGGACCACCGAACACTGAAGCTTTCTTT
15 | TRBJ2-3 | NA | NA | TRBV5-1 | CASTLTGAGTDTQYF | TGCGCCAGCACCCTGACGGGGGCCGGGACAGATACGCAGTATTTT
16 | TRBJ2-2 | NA | few | TRBV3-1 | CASSPFSGVRTGELFF | TGTGCCAGCAGCCCCTTCTCAGGAGTTCGAACCGGGGAGCTGTTTTTT
14 | TRBJ2-6 | NA | many | TRBV29-1 | CSVAKEGRANVLTF | TGCAGCGTGGCCAAGGAAGGAAGGGCCAACGTCCTGACTTTC
15 | TRBJ1-2 | NA | few | TRBV6-5 | CASSYSSSSNYGYTF | TGTGCCAGCAGTTACTCCTCGTCTTCTAACTATGGCTACACCTTC
16 | TRBJ2-7 | TRBD1 | NA | TRBV7-9 | CASSLTRGRNGGEQYF | TGTGCCAGCAGCTTAACCAGGGGGCGGAATGGTGGCGAGCAGTACTTC
15 | TRBJ2-3 | TRBD1 | many | TRBV11-2 | CASTGGRDSTDTQYF | TGTGCCAGCACTGGAGGCAGGGACAGTACAGATACGCAGTATTTT
12 | TRBJ1-5 | TRBD1 | many | TRBV20-1 | CRAPGTGQPQHF | TGCAGAGCGCCAGGGACAGGGCAGCCCCAGCATTTT
14 | TRBJ2-3 | TRBD1 | many | TRBV12-3/TRBV12-4 | CASSPTGAHGTQYF | TGTGCCAGCAGCCCGACAGGGGCCCATGGTACGCAGTATTTT
17 | TRBJ1-2 | NA | few | TRBV3-1 | CASSQALGRVGIYGYTF | TGTGCCAGCAGCCAAGCATTAGGCAGGGTAGGAATCTATGGCTACACCTTC
13 | TRBJ2-2 | NA | few | TRBV27 | CASGQINTGELFF | TGTGCCAGCGGGCAGATAAACACCGGGGAGCTGTTTTTT
16 | TRBJ2-3 | NA | NA | TRBV6-6 | CASSYPRRQATDTQYF | TGTGCCAGCAGTTACCCTCGACGCCAGGCAACAGATACGCAGTATTTT
13 | TRBJ1-2 | NA | NA | TRBV12-3/TRBV12-4 | CASSSGHFYGYTF | TGTGCCAGCAGTTCGGGACACTTCTATGGCTACACCTTC
18 | TRBJ2-3 | TRBD1 | few | TRBV13 | CASSNQLGTGDYTDTQYF | TGTGCCAGCAGTAACCAACTCGGGACAGGAGATTACACAGATACGCAGTATTTT
16 | TRBJ1-6 | NA | many | TRBV18 | CASSPVEGLGNSPLHF | TGTGCCAGCTCACCAGTGGAGGGGCTAGGAAATTCACCCCTCCACTTT
13 | TRBJ1-5 | NA | few | TRBV29-1 | CSVGGGGNQPQHF | TGCAGCGTTGGTGGAGGGGGCAATCAGCCCCAGCATTTT
15 | TRBJ1-5 | TRBD1 | few | TRBV20-1 | CSARVTGGPAEPQHF | TGCAGTGCTAGAGTAACAGGGGGCCCCGCGGAGCCCCAGCATTTT
14 | TRBJ1-1 | NA | few | TRBV27 | CASSLRRAPTEAFF | TGTGCCAGCAGCCTCAGACGGGCCCCCACCGAAGCTTTCTTT
16 | TRBJ2-1 | TRBD2 | NA | TRBV20-1 | CSARDSWLAGGNEQFF | TGCAGTGCTAGAGATAGCTGGCTAGCGGGAGGAAATGAGCAGTTCTTC
14 | TRBJ2-1 | TRBD1 | NA | TRBV29-1 | CSVPHRGPWEEQFF | TGCAGCGTTCCCCACAGGGGCCCCTGGGAGGAGCAGTTCTTC
13 | TRBJ2-1 | NA | few | TRBV29-1 | CSVGVYVGNEQFF | TGCAGCGTTGGAGTTTACGTCGGGAATGAGCAGTTCTTC
14 | TRBJ2-5 | NA | few | TRBV29-1 | CSVEGWGREETQYF | TGCAGCGTTGAAGGATGGGGACGAGAAGAGACCCAGTACTTC
19 | TRBJ2-2 | TRBD1 | many | TRBV4-2 | CASSQEGPGQGARSGELFF | TGTGCCAGCAGCCAAGAAGGCCCGGGACAGGGGGCGAGGTCCGGGGAGCTGTTTTTT
17 | TRBJ1-4 | NA | many | TRBV27 | CASSFWGQGRTKEKLFF | TGTGCCAGCAGTTTCTGGGGGCAAGGGAGGACAAAGGAAAAACTGTTTTTT
16 | TRBJ2-6 | NA | few | TRBV7-9 | CASSLFLGPGANVLTF | TGTGCCAGCAGCTTATTTCTGGGTCCCGGGGCCAACGTCCTGACTTTC
16 | TRBJ1-2 | TRBD1 | many | TRBV18 | CASSPDRGFVDYGYTF | TGTGCCAGCTCCCCGGACAGGGGCTTTGTGGACTATGGCTACACCTTC
14 | TRBJ2-7 | NA | many | TRBV11-2 | CASSSRTEPYEQYF | TGTGCCAGCAGCTCGAGGACAGAACCTTACGAGCAGTACTTC
10 | TRBJ2-7 | NA | NA | TRBV6-5 | CARLSHEQYF | TGTGCCAGGCTTAGCCACGAGCAGTACTTC
15 | TRBJ2-3 | NA | many | TRBV4-2 | CASSQELDSTDTQYF | TGTGCCAGCAGCCAAGAGTTGGACTCTACAGATACGCAGTATTTT
13 | TRBJ1-1 | NA | few | TRBV20-1 | CSAGAGVNTEAFF | TGCAGTGCGGGGGCAGGGGTGAACACTGAAGCTTTCTTT
14 | TRBJ2-1 | NA | many | TRBV3-1 | CASSPFAFINEQFF | TGTGCCAGCAGCCCTTTCGCCTTCATTAATGAGCAGTTCTTC
16 | TRBJ2-2 | TRBD1 | many | TRBV2 | CASSVTGPPFTGELFF | TGTGCCAGCAGTGTGACAGGGCCTCCTTTCACCGGGGAGCTGTTTTTT
14 | TRBJ1-5 | NA | NA | TRBV20-1 | CSASRDGANQPQHF | TGCAGTGCTAGCAGGGATGGTGCCAATCAGCCCCAGCATTTT
16 | TRBJ1-1 | NA | few | TRBV5-1 | CASSSASGFGNTEAFF | TGCGCCAGCAGCTCCGCGTCCGGGTTCGGGAACACTGAAGCTTTCTTT
16 | TRBJ2-3 | TRBD2 | few | TRBV20-1 | CSATPLAGGRTDTQYF | TGCAGTGCTACCCCCCTAGCGGGGGGTCGCACAGATACGCAGTATTTT
17 | TRBJ1-5 | TRBD1 | NA | TRBV7-9 | CASSYSGGQGSNQPQHF | TGTGCCAGCAGCTATAGTGGGGGACAGGGATCCAATCAGCCCCAGCATTTT
14 | TRBJ2-4 | NA | many | TRBV28 | CASSSPPGGNIQYF | TGTGCCAGCAGTTCCCCTCCGGGCGGGAACATTCAGTACTTC
15 | TRBJ2-1 | TRBD2 | many | TRBV12-3/TRBV12-4 | CASRKGGSSYNEQFF | TGTGCCAGCAGGAAAGGCGGGAGCTCCTACAATGAGCAGTTCTTC
14 | TRBJ2-5 | TRBD1 | many | TRBV5-1 | CASSSDRMAETQYF | TGCGCCAGCAGCTCGGACAGGATGGCTGAGACCCAGTACTTC
15 | TRBJ2-7 | NA | NA | TRBV6-5 | CASSYRPRGSYEQYF | TGTGCCAGCAGTTACCGGCCCCGGGGGTCCTACGAGCAGTACTTC
13 | TRBJ1-5 | TRBD1 | few | TRBV19 | CASSTTGHQPQHF | TGTGCCAGTAGTACGACAGGGCATCAGCCCCAGCATTTT